This T cell receptor (beta chain) derives from a study of T cells in Graves' hyperthyroidism and ophthalmopathy. The CDR3 regions of TCR beta were amplified from RNA transcripts. HTBI primers were employed in a first-round RT-PCR of the TCR CDR3. TCRdb independently ran MiXCR on the multiplex PCR reads; one entry per CDR3 protein. The repertoire includes some 490,000 distinct CDR3 sequences, approximately 22% of them detected once, and around 50% sits in the top ten. This CDR3 is 17 amino acids long. V lost 7 bases to trimming and J lost 0 bases; unmatched junction nucleotides: 11. This clonotype was observed a few times.

The clonotype was recovered from a woman between 65 and 79 years old with Graves' ophthalmopathy. The gene calls are TRBV12-3 or TRBV12-4 and TRBJ2-1, with 8 bases lining up with TRBD1. Sequenced input: blood. The CDR3 nucleotides are TGTGCCAGCACCTACAGGGGGACAGTTCACTCCTACAATGAGCAGTTCTTC. Amino acids: CASTYRGTVHSYNEQFF.